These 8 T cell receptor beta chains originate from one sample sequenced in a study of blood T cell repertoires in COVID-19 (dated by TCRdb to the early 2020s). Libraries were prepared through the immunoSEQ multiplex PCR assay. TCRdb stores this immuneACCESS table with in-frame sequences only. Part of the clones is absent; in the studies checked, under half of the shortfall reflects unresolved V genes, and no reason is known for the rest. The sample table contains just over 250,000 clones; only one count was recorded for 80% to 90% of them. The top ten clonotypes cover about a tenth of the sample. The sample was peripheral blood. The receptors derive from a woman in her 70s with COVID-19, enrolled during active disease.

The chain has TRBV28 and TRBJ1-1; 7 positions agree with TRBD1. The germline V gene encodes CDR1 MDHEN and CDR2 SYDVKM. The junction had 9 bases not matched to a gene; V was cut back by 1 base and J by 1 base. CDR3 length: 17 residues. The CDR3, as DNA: TGTGCCAGCAGTTTATTCCCGACAGGGTCAAGGAACACTGAAGCTTTCTTT. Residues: CASSLFPTGSRNTEAFF.

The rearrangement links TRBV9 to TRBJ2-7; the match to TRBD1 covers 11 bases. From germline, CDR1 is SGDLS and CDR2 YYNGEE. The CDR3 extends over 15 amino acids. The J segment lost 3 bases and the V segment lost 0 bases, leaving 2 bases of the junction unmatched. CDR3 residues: CASSVGDRGFYEQYF. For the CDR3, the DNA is TGTGCCAGCAGCGTAGGGGACAGGGGGTTCTACGAGCAGTACTTC.

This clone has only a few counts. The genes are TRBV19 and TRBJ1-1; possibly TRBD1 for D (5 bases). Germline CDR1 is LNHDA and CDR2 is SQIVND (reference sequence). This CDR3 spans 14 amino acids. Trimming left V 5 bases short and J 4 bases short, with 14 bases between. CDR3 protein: CASSVSPGGTEAFF. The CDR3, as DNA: TGTGCCAGTAGTGTGAGCCCCGGGGGCACTGAAGCTTTCTTT.

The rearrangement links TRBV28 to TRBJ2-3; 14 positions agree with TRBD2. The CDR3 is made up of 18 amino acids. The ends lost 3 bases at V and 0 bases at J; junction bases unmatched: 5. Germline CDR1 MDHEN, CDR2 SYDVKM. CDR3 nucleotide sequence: TGTGCCAGCAGTTTCCGGACTAGCGGGAGGTTGAGCACAGATACGCAGTATTTT. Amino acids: CASSFRTSGRLSTDTQYF. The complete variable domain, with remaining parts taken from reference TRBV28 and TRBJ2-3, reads DVKVTQSSRYLVKRTGEKVFLECVQDMDHENMFWYRQDPGLGLRLIYFSYDVKMKEKGDIPEGYSVSREKKERFSLILESASTNQTSMYLCASSFRTSGRLSTDTQYFGPGTRLTVL.

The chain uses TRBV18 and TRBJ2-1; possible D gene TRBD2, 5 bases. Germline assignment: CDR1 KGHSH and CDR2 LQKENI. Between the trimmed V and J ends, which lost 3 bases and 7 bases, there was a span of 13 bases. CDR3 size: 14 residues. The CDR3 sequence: CASSPVEGRNEQFF. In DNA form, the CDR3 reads TGTGCCAGCTCACCTGTTGAGGGTCGGAATGAGCAGTTCTTC.

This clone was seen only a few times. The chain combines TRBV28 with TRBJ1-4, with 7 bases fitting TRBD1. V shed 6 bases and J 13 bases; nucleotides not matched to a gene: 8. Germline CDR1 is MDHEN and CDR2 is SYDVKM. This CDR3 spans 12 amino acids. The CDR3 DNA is TGTGCCAGCAGACGACAGGGTGTCGGACTGTTTTTT. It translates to CASRRQGVGLFF.

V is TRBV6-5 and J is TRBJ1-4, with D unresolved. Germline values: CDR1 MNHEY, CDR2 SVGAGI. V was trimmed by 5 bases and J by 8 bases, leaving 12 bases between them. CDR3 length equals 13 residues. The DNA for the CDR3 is TGTGCCAGCAGTCGGGAGGCGAGCGAAAAACTGTTTTTT. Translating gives CASSREASEKLFF.

CDR3 in DNA: TGCGCCAGCTCCGGTGGATTCGGGAAAACAGATACGCAGTATTTT. It specifies CASSGGFGKTDTQYF. The rearrangement uses TRBV5-1 and TRBJ2-3; tentatively, D is TRBD2 (5 bases). Germline lookup yields CDR1 SGHRS and CDR2 YFSETQ. With 7 bases removed from V and 3 bases from J, the gap between germline ends came to 18 bases. The CDR3 runs to 15 residues.